Presented here are 15 T cell receptor beta chains from one specimen sequenced in a study of T cell repertoires in cytomegalovirus infection. Their antigen targets remain unknown. TCRdb fed the reads into MiXCR, producing one record per CDR3 protein. The sample holds some 920,000 distinct CDR3 sequences, roughly 30% seen once. Here the sequenced sample was cultured CD8+ T cells from PBMCs, taken from culture after CMV antigen stimulation. These receptors were collected from a human donor in good health (CMV status not recorded). Some clones in this sample may be carry-over from other donors' samples.

This clonotype was detected a few times. CDR3 nucleotides: TGTGCCAGCAGCTCAGCTACATTCATAGCCAAAAACATTCAGTACTTC. Translating it yields CASSSATFIAKNIQYF. The J gene is TRBJ2-4, the V gene TRBV7-9, with no clear D. Trimming shortened V by 4 bases and J by 0 bases, and 13 bases separated the two germline ends. Germline loops: CDR1 SEHNR, CDR2 FQNEAQ (reference sequence). CDR3 size: 16 residues. Complete variable domain (other parts from reference TRBV7-9 and TRBJ2-4): DTGVSQNPRHKITKRGQNVTFRCDPISEHNRLYWYRQTLGQGPEFLTYFQNEAQLEKSRLLSDRFSAERPKGSFSTLEIQRTEQGDSAMYLCASSSATFIAKNIQYFGAGTRLSVL.

This rearrangement joins TRBV19 to TRBJ2-7; 7 nucleotides match TRBD2. The CDR3 extends over 14 amino acids. Unmatched junction bases numbered 5, after V lost 3 bases and J lost 3 bases. The germline gives CDR1 LNHDA, CDR2 SQIVND (reference sequence). The CDR3 DNA sequence: TGTGCCAGTAGTATGGGCGGGGAGGGCTACGAGCAGTACTTC. Its protein is CASSMGGEGYEQYF. The full variable domain, rest sourced from reference TRBV19 and TRBJ2-7, is DGGITQSPKYLFRKEGQNVTLSCEQNLNHDAMYWYRQDPGQGLRLIYYSQIVNDFQKGDIAEGYSVSREKKESFPLTVTSAQKNPTAFYLCASSMGGEGYEQYFGPGTRLTVT.

With respect to this clonotype: A much bigger clone sits one base away, suggesting this may be a read error. J is TRBJ2-4 and V is TRBV7-2, with D tentatively TRBD1 (6 bases). The germline V gene encodes CDR1 SGHTA and CDR2 FQGNSA. The CDR3 spans 15 residues. Trimming took off 3 bases at V and 1 base at J, with 10 bases between the two ends. In nucleotides, the CDR3 is TGTGCCAGCAGCTTTCAGGGGTGTGCCAAAAACATTCAGTACTTC. It specifies CASSFQGCAKNIQYF.

This clonotype turned up a few times. CDR3 protein: CASSQEGRVGYTF. Written as DNA, the CDR3 is TGCGCCAGCAGCCAAGAAGGCAGGGTTGGCTACACCTTC. The chain combines TRBV4-1 with TRBJ1-2, with D tentatively TRBD1 (5 bases). CDR1 and CDR2 from the germline V gene are MGHRA and YSYEKL. This CDR3 is built from 13 residues. V was pared by 0 bases and J by 7 bases, with 9 bases between.

The V gene is TRBV10-3, the J gene TRBJ2-5; no firm D call. There are 14 residues in the CDR3. V lost 2 bases and J 5 bases, leaving 12 bases between the germline ends. CDR1 and CDR2 (germline): ENHRY, SYGVKD. The CDR3: CAISEGDLVETQYF. The CDR3 coding sequence is TGTGCCATCAGTGAGGGGGATCTGGTCGAGACCCAGTACTTC.

The chain joins TRBV7-2 to TRBJ2-7, with D possibly called TRBD1 or TRBD2 (6 bases each). Germline V gene lookup returns CDR1 SGHTA and CDR2 FQGNSA. Trimming removed 5 bases from V and 4 bases from J, with 9 bases in between. The CDR3 has 12 residues. Written as DNA, the CDR3 is TGTGCCAGCAGCCAAGGGGGGTACGAGCAGTACGTC. As protein: CASSQGGYEQYV.

The V and J genes are TRBV6-1 and TRBJ2-7; perhaps TRBD1 as D (6 bases). Germline-derived CDR1 and CDR2 are MNHNS and SASEGT. The CDR3 consists of 16 residues. V lost 3 bases, J lost 3 bases, and 18 bases lay in between. The chain's CDR3 is CASSDYSFTDSYEQYF. DNA for the CDR3: TGTGCCAGCAGTGACTACTCCTTCACGGACAGCTACGAGCAGTACTTC.

This clonotype showed up just a few times. The rearrangement joins TRBV11-2 to TRBJ1-2; D perhaps matches TRBD1 (6 bases). The germline CDR1 and CDR2 sequences are SGHAT and FQNNGV. Trimming cost V 4 bases and J 4 bases, with 13 bases left between them. This CDR3 contains 14 residues. In DNA form, the CDR3 reads TGTGCCAGCAGCTCCAGGGGTTTAGCCTATGGCTACACCTTC. It is translated as CASSSRGLAYGYTF.

The chain uses TRBV15 and TRBJ2-7; 10 bases align to TRBD1. The CDR3 runs 14 residues. V dropped 6 bases and J dropped 3; count of bases not matched to a gene: 5. The germline gives CDR1 LNHNV, CDR2 YYDKDF (reference sequence). The CDR3 region has the DNA TGTGCCACCAGTAGCGGGACAGGGGACTACGAGCAGTACGTC. It translates to CATSSGTGDYEQYV.

This clonotype showed up just a few times. The V call is TRBV28, the J call TRBJ1-6; TRBD1 is a possible D gene (5 bases). Germline lookup yields CDR1 MDHEN and CDR2 SYDVKM. CDR3 size: 15 residues. Trimming took 2 bases from V and 7 from J, leaving 12 bases between them. The CDR3 here is CASSLIGVENSPLHF. The CDR3 DNA sequence: TGTGCCAGCAGTTTAATAGGGGTTGAGAATTCACCCCTCCACTTT.

This clonotype came up a few times. A much larger clone sits a single nucleotide away, making a read error possible. The genes are TRBV11-2 and TRBJ2-7; D gene unclear. The CDR3 extends over 11 amino acids. Germline V lookup: CDR1 SGHAT, CDR2 FQNNGV. Trimming took off 0 bases at V and 7 bases at J, with 4 bases between the two ends. The CDR3 DNA reads TGTGCCAGCAGCTTAGAGCCAGAGCAGTACGTC. Protein sequence: CASSLEPEQYV.

This clonotype was found a few times. The chain is built from TRBV27 and TRBJ2-2, with 10 bases lining up with TRBD1. After removal of 4 bases from V and 4 bases from J, the junction contained 12 bases not matched to a gene. Per the germline V gene, CDR1 is MNHEY and CDR2 is SMNVEV (reference sequence). The CDR3 is made up of 18 amino acids. CDR3 nucleotide sequence: TGTGCCAGCAGTTCCCCCTCCGGACAGGGGGAGGTCACCGGGGAGCTGTTTTTT. It translates to CASSSPSGQGEVTGELFF.

J is TRBJ2-2 and V is TRBV25-1; 7 nucleotides align to TRBD1. The CDR3 is 17 residues long. Looked up from germline, CDR1 is MGHDK and CDR2 is SYGVNS. After removal of 0 bases from V and 4 bases from J, the junction contained 8 bases not matched to a gene. CDR3 in amino acids: CASSEYDRVYGTGELFF. The CDR3 nucleotides are TGTGCCAGCAGTGAATACGACAGGGTTTACGGCACCGGGGAGCTGTTTTTT.

This clonotype was counted between two and nine times. The chain has TRBV19 and TRBJ1-2, with D possibly being TRBD1 (5 bases). The length of the CDR3 is 14 residues. The germline CDR1 and CDR2 sequences are LNHDA and SQIVND (reference sequence). The germline V and J ends were trimmed by 6 bases and 4 bases, with 15 bases remaining between them. CDR3 in amino acids: CASRPTGTSYGYTF. Here the CDR3 DNA reads TGTGCCAGTAGACCTACAGGAACATCCTATGGCTACACCTTC.

The chain is built from TRBV6-1 and TRBJ1-1, with TRBD1 as a possible D gene (6 bases). CDR1 and CDR2 (germline): MNHNS, SASEGT. The CDR3 covers 14 residues. V lost 2 bases and J lost 5, with 12 bases in between. The CDR3 here is CASSERGMGTEAFF. The CDR3 DNA follows: TGTGCCAGCAGTGAAAGGGGGATGGGGACTGAAGCTTTCTTT.